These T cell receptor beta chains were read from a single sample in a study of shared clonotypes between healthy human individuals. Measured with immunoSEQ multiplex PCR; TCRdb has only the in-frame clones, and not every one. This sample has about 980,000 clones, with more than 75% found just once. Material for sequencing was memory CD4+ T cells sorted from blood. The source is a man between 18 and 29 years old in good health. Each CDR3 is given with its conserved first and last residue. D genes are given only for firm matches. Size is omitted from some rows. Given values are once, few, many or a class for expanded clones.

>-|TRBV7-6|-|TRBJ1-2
TGTGCCAGCAGCCCAAGAGGTCGGGACCTTGGGTCTCTTAACTATGGCTACACCTTC
CASSPRGRDLGSLNYGYTF
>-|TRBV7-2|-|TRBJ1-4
TGTGCCAGCAGCCGCCGGGGGGCGTATGAAAAACTGTTTTTT
CASSRRGAYEKLFF
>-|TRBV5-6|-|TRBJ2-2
TGTGCCAGCAGCCGGGTGGACACCGGGGAGCTGTTTTTT
CASSRVDTGELFF
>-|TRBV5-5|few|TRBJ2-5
TGTGCCAGCAGGGCCCTCCAAGAGACCCAGTACTTC
CASRALQETQYF
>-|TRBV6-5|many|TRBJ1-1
TGTGCCAGCAGTTACGGGTCCGGAATCATGAACACTGAAGCTTTCTTT
CASSYGSGIMNTEAFF
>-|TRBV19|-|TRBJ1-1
TGTGCCAGTAGTTCGGGACTCGGAGGAACTGAAGCTTTCTTT
CASSSGLGGTEAFF
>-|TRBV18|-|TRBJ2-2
TGTGCCAGCTCACTCGGACAGACCAGGGGGGAGCTGTTTTTT
CASSLGQTRGELFF
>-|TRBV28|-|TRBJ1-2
TGTGCCAGCAGTTTATCGAAGGGAATTGACTATGGCTACACCTTC
CASSLSKGIDYGYTF
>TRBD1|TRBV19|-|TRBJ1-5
TGTGCCAGTAGTTCCGGGACAGCCCCAGGCCGTCAGCCCCAGCATTTT
CASSSGTAPGRQPQHF
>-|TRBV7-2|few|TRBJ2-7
TGTGCCAGCAGCTTCGACTATCCCCGGGGCGAGCAGTACTTC
CASSFDYPRGEQYF
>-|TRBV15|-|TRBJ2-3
TGTGCCACCAGCAGAGATGTGTCTCGGGGTGCAGATACGCAGTATTTT
CATSRDVSRGADTQYF
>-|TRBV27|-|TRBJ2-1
TGTGCCAGCAGTCTATGGGGCTCTCCTGAGCAGTTCTTC
CASSLWGSPEQFF
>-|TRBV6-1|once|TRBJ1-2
TGTGCCAGCCAGGGGCAGTTAAATGGCTACACCTTC
CASQGQLNGYTF
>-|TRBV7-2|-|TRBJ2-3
TGTGCCAGCAAGGACCTGGCTAACACAGATACGCAGTATTTT
CASKDLANTDTQYF
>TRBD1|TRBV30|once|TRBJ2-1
TGTGCCTGGAGTGGGGGACAGGGTGGCTACAATGAGCAGTTCTTC
CAWSGGQGGYNEQFF
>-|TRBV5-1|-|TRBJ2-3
TGCGCCAGCAGCCAAGGTCGGGGAACTACGGGCACAGATACGCAGTATTTT
CASSQGRGTTGTDTQYF